One sample yielded the 26 T cell receptor beta chains listed below, sequenced in a study of Graves' ophthalmopathy and Graves' hyperthyroidism. Amplification of the TCR beta CDR3 regions used RNA transcripts (as template). Second-round multiplex PCR came after first-round RT-PCR with HTBI primers. TCRdb analysed the multiplex PCR reads with MiXCR anew, one entry per CDR3 protein. The sample lists approximately 410,000 distinct CDR3 sequences; 15% were seen once. The sample comprised peripheral blood. These receptors were collected from a woman aged 18-29 years with stable Graves' hyperthyroidism.

With regard to this clonotype: The junction departs from the called germline gene at one end, perhaps through a read error. The chain links TRBV20-1 to TRBJ2-4; no clear D. This CDR3 is 14 amino acids long. The germline V gene encodes CDR1 DFQATT and CDR2 SNEGSKA (reference sequence). This chain's CDR3 is CSARKREAKNIKYF. DNA for the CDR3: TGCAGTGCTAGGAAAAGGGAAGCCAAAAACATTAAGTACTTC.

This clonotype came up a few times. The J gene is TRBJ2-7, the V gene TRBV7-3; TRBD2 is a possible D gene (6 bases). Germline CDR1 and CDR2: SGHTA and FQGTGA. Trimming cost V 0 bases and J 3 bases, with 12 bases left between them. This CDR3 region has 15 residues. This CDR3 reads CASSLTGDSFYEQYF. DNA for the CDR3: TGTGCCAGCAGCTTAACTGGGGACTCTTTCTACGAGCAGTACTTC.

Many counts were recorded for this clonotype. The V call is TRBV5-1, the J call TRBJ1-2; 9 bases are shared with TRBD1. The junction had 8 bases not matched to a gene; V was cut back by 3 bases and J by 5 bases. This CDR3 region has 15 residues. Germline lookup yields CDR1 SGHRS and CDR2 YFSETQ. The CDR3 DNA is TGCGCCAGCAGCTCGGACAGGGGCGTAGCTTATGGCTACACCTTC. Amino acid sequence: CASSSDRGVAYGYTF.

With respect to this clonotype: A clone one base away is much larger, so this may be a read error. J is TRBJ1-1 and V is TRBV12-3 or TRBV12-4, with 11 bases that match TRBD1. The CDR3 covers 15 residues. The CDR3 spells CASSLGDRGSTETFF. DNA for the CDR3: TGTGCCAGCAGTTTAGGGGACAGGGGGAGCACTGAAACTTTCTTT.

CDR3 sequence: CASSVSASGVSYEQYF. The CDR3 bases are TGTGCCAGCAGCGTATCCGCTAGCGGGGTATCCTACGAGCAGTACTTC. This chain joins TRBV9 and TRBJ2-7; 9 nucleotides line up with TRBD2. The CDR3 runs 16 residues. J gave up 1 base and V 1 base, and 6 bases lay outside the gene matches. Germline CDR1 is SGDLS and CDR2 is YYNGEE.

This clonotype has a handful of counts. The chain has TRBV20-1 and TRBJ2-7; possibly TRBD2 for D (5 bases). V lost 6 bases to trimming and J lost 6 bases, with 12 bases between them. CDR3 length: 11 residues. Germline assignment: CDR1 DFQATT and CDR2 SNEGSKA (reference sequence). CDR3 region: CSAGWGAEQYF. The CDR3 DNA reads as TGCAGTGCGGGGTGGGGAGCCGAGCAGTACTTC.

This clonotype appeared many times. The CDR3 nucleotides read TGTGCCAGCAGTGCGACAGGGGCCGCAGGGCCCCAGCATTTT. Its translation is CASSATGAAGPQHF. The chain combines TRBV6-1 with TRBJ1-5; 8 bases line up with TRBD1. V trimming: 4 bases; J trimming: 9 bases; junction bases outside the gene matches: 8. The CDR3 is 14 amino acids. Germline V CDR1 and CDR2: MNHNS, SASEGT.

This clonotype was found many times. The CDR3: CSARSPTAQETQYF. CDR3 DNA: TGCAGTGCTAGATCCCCGACAGCCCAAGAGACCCAGTACTTC. The genes are TRBV20-1 and TRBJ2-5; tentatively, D is TRBD1 (5 bases). The germline V gene encodes CDR1 DFQATT and CDR2 SNEGSKA (reference sequence). The V end lost 2 bases, the J end lost 1 base, and 11 bases lay between the germline ends. The CDR3 is 14 amino acids.

V and J are TRBV6-1 and TRBJ1-6; unclear D gene. Germline V gene lookup returns CDR1 MNHNS and CDR2 SASEGT. V was pared by 0 bases and J by 8 bases, with 8 bases between. The CDR3 has 14 amino acids. CDR3: CASSEARRYSPLHF. CDR3 DNA sequence: TGTGCCAGCAGTGAAGCTCGTCGGTATTCACCCCTCCACTTT.

This clonotype was observed at least ten times. The chain recombines TRBV12-3 or TRBV12-4 with TRBJ1-3; D is uncertain. With 2 bases removed from V and 2 bases from J, the gap between germline ends came to 13 bases. The CDR3 covers 16 residues. In DNA form, the CDR3 reads TGTGCCAGCAGTTTACGACTGAATTCACCTGGAAACACCATATATTTT. This encodes CASSLRLNSPGNTIYF.

This clonotype has ten or more counts. The rearrangement links TRBV20-1 to TRBJ2-2; maybe TRBD2 (6 bases). Trimming took 3 bases from V and 2 from J, leaving 16 bases between them. Germline assignment: CDR1 DFQATT and CDR2 SNEGSKA (reference sequence). The CDR3 runs 16 residues. The CDR3 reads CSASVPGTGNTGELFF. The CDR3, as DNA: TGCAGTGCTAGCGTCCCCGGGACTGGAAACACCGGGGAGCTGTTTTTT.

This clonotype is a singleton in its sample. The chain couples TRBV18 to TRBJ2-6, with 9 bases identical to TRBD1. V gave up 0 bases and J gave up 3 bases; unmatched junction bases: 3. There are 17 residues in the CDR3. Germline CDR1 and CDR2: KGHSH and LQKENI. CDR3 nucleotide sequence: TGTGCCAGCTCACCACCGACAGGGGGGATTGGGGCCAACGTCCTGACTTTC. It yields the protein CASSPPTGGIGANVLTF.

The chain employs TRBV7-2 and TRBJ2-4; D may be TRBD1 (5 bases). The CDR3 loop spans 13 amino acids. Germline assignment: CDR1 SGHTA and CDR2 FQGNSA. Trimming pared 2 bases from V and 8 bases from J, leaving 10 bases between. Here the CDR3 DNA reads TGTGCCAGCAGCTTACAGGGCGAGGACATTCAGTACTTC. Protein sequence: CASSLQGEDIQYF.

This clonotype was recorded at least ten times. V and J are TRBV20-1 and TRBJ1-6, with D possibly being TRBD1 (6 bases). The CDR3 spans 15 residues. V lost 3 bases and J lost 7, with 16 bases in between. CDR1 is DFQATT, CDR2 SNEGSKA, per germline (reference sequence). As DNA, the CDR3 is TGCAGTGCTAGGCCCCCACAGGGTAACAATTCACCCCTCCACTTT. This translates into CSARPPQGNNSPLHF.

In this sample, this clonotype turned up many times. The CDR3 spells CASSPLEATSSPLHF. CDR3 nucleotide sequence: TGTGCCAGCAGCCCCTTGGAGGCGACGAGTTCACCCCTCCACTTT. The chain couples TRBV7-2 to TRBJ1-6, with D unresolved. The V and J ends lost 5 bases and 9 bases respectively, with 17 bases between them. The CDR3 is 15 amino acids. The germline V gene encodes CDR1 SGHTA and CDR2 FQGNSA.

The sample holds many counts of this clonotype. V gene TRBV20-1 combines with J gene TRBJ2-2, with D tentatively TRBD1 (6 bases). The CDR3 runs 14 residues. V lost 3 bases and J 2 bases, leaving 10 bases between the germline ends. The germline V gene has CDR1 DFQATT and CDR2 SNEGSKA (reference sequence). The DNA of the CDR3 is TGCAGTGCTAGTGTCAGGGGTAACACCGGGGAGCTGTTTTTT. Translating gives CSASVRGNTGELFF.

This clonotype was recorded many times. V is TRBV12-3 or TRBV12-4 and J is TRBJ2-5; D tentatively reads TRBD1 or TRBD2 (5 bases each). The CDR3 extends over 14 amino acids. Trimming shortened V by 3 bases and J by 4 bases, and 12 bases separated the two germline ends. The CDR3 DNA is TGTGCCAGCAGTTTCGGGGCTGTGCGAGAGACCCAGTACTTC. It specifies CASSFGAVRETQYF.

As regards this clonotype: With a much larger clone just one base away, this may be a read error. V and J are TRBV6-2 or TRBV6-3 and TRBJ2-7, with no clear D. The V end was cut by 6 bases, the J end by 4 bases, with 7 bases between. This CDR3 is 11 amino acids long. Looked up from germline, CDR1 is MNHEY and CDR2 is SVGEGT. The DNA of the CDR3 is TGTGCCAGCAGCAGAAAATACGAGCAGTACGTC. This translates into CASSRKYEQYV.

This clonotype was detected only a few times. This could be a read error, since a much larger clone is one nucleotide away. The chain joins TRBV7-2 to TRBJ1-1; 9 bases agree with TRBD1. Germline values: CDR1 SGHTA, CDR2 FQGNSA. This CDR3 spans 14 amino acids. The CDR3 reads CATWPTGGFTEACF. CDR3 DNA sequence: TGTGCCACCTGGCCGACAGGGGGGTTCACTGAAGCTTGCTTT.

This clonotype has at least ten counts. CDR3 DNA: TGTGCCAGTAGTGCTCAACATGACAGGGAGTATTGCTACACCTTC. Translated, it gives CASSAQHDREYCYTF. The rearrangement uses TRBV19 and TRBJ1-2; 7 bases are a match to TRBD1. V shed 5 bases and J 9 bases; nucleotides not matched to a gene: 15. CDR3 length: 15 amino acids. CDR1 LNHDA and CDR2 SQIVND come from the germline V gene (reference sequence). Drawing the rest from reference TRBV19 and TRBJ1-2, the complete variable domain is DGGITQSPKYLFRKEGQNVTLSCEQNLNHDAMYWYRQDPGQGLRLIYYSQIVNDFQKGDIAEGYSVSREKKESFPLTVTSAQKNPTAFYLCASSAQHDREYCYTFGSGTRLTVV.

The chain links TRBV12-3 or TRBV12-4 to TRBJ1-2; D gene uncertain. The V gene lost 6 bases and the J gene lost 8 bases, with 13 bases spanning the gap. This CDR3 comprises 12 residues. The CDR3 here is CASSNTTRGYTF. The DNA of the CDR3 is TGTGCCAGCAGCAACACAACGCGGGGCTACACCTTC.

This clonotype was seen many times. The chain joins TRBV7-6 to TRBJ2-2; 10 bases line up with TRBD2. Losses at the gene ends were 5 bases for V and 1 base for J; bases not matched to a gene: 4. CDR3 length: 16 residues. The germline V gene encodes CDR1 SGHVS and CDR2 FNYEAQ. The CDR3 region has the DNA TGTGCCAGCAGCACCGGACTAGCGGAGAACACCGGGGAGCTGTTTTTT. Translating gives CASSTGLAENTGELFF.

This chain uses TRBV12-3 or TRBV12-4 with TRBJ2-7, with 7 bases lining up with TRBD2. J gave up 1 base and V 2 bases, and 2 bases lay outside the gene matches. The CDR3 covers 14 residues. The CDR3, as DNA: TGTGCCAGCAGTTTAAAGGGAGGGTCCTACGAGCAGTACTTC. Protein: CASSLKGGSYEQYF.

This chain links TRBV6-2 or TRBV6-3 with TRBJ2-3; D uncertain. Germline V gives CDR1 MNHEY, CDR2 SVGEGT. V was trimmed by 0 bases and J by 6 bases, leaving 4 bases between them. The CDR3 contains 12 residues. The CDR3 sequence: CASSYSWDTQYF. The CDR3 DNA reads TGTGCCAGCAGTTACTCGTGGGATACGCAGTATTTT.

V gene TRBV6-5 combines with J gene TRBJ2-4; no firm D call. This CDR3 contains 14 residues. Trimming took 0 bases from V and 9 from J, leaving 12 bases between them. CDR1 and CDR2 from the germline V gene are MNHEY and SVGAGI. The CDR3 DNA follows: TGTGCCAGCAGTTACTCAGGACCTACAGTCATTCAGTACTTC. Translating it yields CASSYSGPTVIQYF.

A few counts support this clonotype. The CDR3 coding sequence is TGCGCCAGCAGCCAGCGGGACAATGATAATTCACCCCTCCACTTT. It yields the protein CASSQRDNDNSPLHF. This sequence joins TRBV4-1 and TRBJ1-6; tentatively, D is TRBD1 (6 bases). The CDR3 runs to 15 residues. With 3 bases removed from V and 5 bases from J, the gap between germline ends came to 11 bases. CDR1 and CDR2 from the germline V gene are MGHRA and YSYEKL.